This passage covers 27 T cell receptor beta chains from one sample sequenced in a study of cytomegalovirus exposure and HLA in healthy donors. It was with 60 Vbeta and 13 Jbeta primers that the PCR ran. This table comes from immunoSEQ multiplex PCR, and its TCRdb copy is limited to in-frame clones, with some not included. The table has 97,000 or so clones, roughly three quarters seen once; the top ten hold around a tenth. The sample consisted of PBMCs. All receptors derive from a male donor in good health and CMV-seropositive.

The rearrangement uses TRBV7-2 and TRBJ2-3, with 10 bases that match TRBD2. V dropped 2 bases and J dropped 5; count of bases not matched to a gene: 4. The CDR3 totals 15 residues. CDR1 is SGHTA and CDR2 is FQGNSA in the germline V gene. This CDR3 reads CASSLLAGVVDTQYF. In nucleotides, the CDR3 is TGTGCCAGCAGCTTACTAGCGGGAGTGGTAGATACGCAGTATTTT. Based on the CDR3 plus reference TRBV7-2 and TRBJ2-3, the full variable domain is GAGVSQSPSNKVTEKGKDVELRCDPISGHTALYWYRQSLGQGLEFLIYFQGNSAPDKSGLPSDRFSAERTGGSVSTLTIQRTQQEDSAVYLCASSLLAGVVDTQYFGPGTRLTVL.

In the case of this clone: This same CDR3 is encoded by further DNA sequences in the sample. The gene calls are TRBV5-6 and TRBJ1-2; 7 bases map to TRBD1. CDR1 and CDR2 from the germline V gene are SGHDT and YYEEEE. There are 14 residues in the CDR3. V lost 4 bases, J lost 7 bases, and 10 bases stayed unmatched. The CDR3 DNA reads TGTGCCAGCAGCATTCCGACAGGGAGGAGTGGCTACACCTTC. Its translation is CASSIPTGRSGYTF.

This clone was seen only a few times. The chain employs TRBV7-2 and TRBJ1-6; 9 bases fit TRBD1. This CDR3 spans 15 amino acids. The trim removed 5 bases at V and 3 bases at J, leaving 2 bases unmatched. The germline V gene encodes CDR1 SGHTA and CDR2 FQGNSA. CDR3 DNA sequence: TGTGCCAGCAGCCAGGGACAGGGCTATAATTCACCCCTCCACTTT. This encodes CASSQGQGYNSPLHF.

The rearrangement joins TRBV5-1 to TRBJ2-1; 7 bases fit TRBD2. The CDR3 covers 16 residues. The trim removed 1 base at V and 0 bases at J, leaving 4 bases unmatched. From germline, CDR1 is SGHRS and CDR2 YFSETQ. The CDR3 nucleotides read TGCGCCAGCAGCTTGTTGGGAGGGCCCTCCTACAATGAGCAGTTCTTC. Protein product: CASSLLGGPSYNEQFF.

The V call is TRBV7-9, the J call TRBJ1-1, with 7 bases aligning to TRBD1. This CDR3 spans 17 amino acids. Trimming at V came to 6 bases and at J to 5 bases, leaving 18 bases not matched to a gene. Germline V gives CDR1 SEHNR, CDR2 FQNEAQ (reference sequence). CDR3 sequence (DNA): TGTGCCAGCAGACTACCGGAGTCGACAGGGAGGAGTACTGAAGCTTTCTTT. Its translation: CASRLPESTGRSTEAFF.

This clone showed up just a few times. J is TRBJ2-2 and V is TRBV4-2, with D perhaps matching TRBD2 (6 bases). Germline V gene sequence: CDR1 LGHNA, CDR2 YNFKEQ. The CDR3 runs to 15 residues. V was trimmed by 1 base and J by 5 bases, leaving 11 bases between them. CDR3 in DNA: TGTGCCAGCAGCCAAGCGGGGGTTGGAACCGGGGAGCTGTTTTTT. This encodes CASSQAGVGTGELFF.

This clone has only one observation. Compared with germline, one end of the junction differs, possibly owing to a read error. The chain joins TRBV7-9 to TRBJ1-1; 8 bases fit TRBD1. The CDR3 extends over 16 amino acids. The germline CDR1 and CDR2 sequences are SEHNR and FQNEAQ (reference sequence). The DNA for the CDR3 is TGTTCCAGCAGCTTAGCCACCACACAGGGGGGAACTGAAGCTTTCTTT. Translated, it gives CSSSLATTQGGTEAFF.

This clone was detected only once. The V gene is TRBV5-1, the J gene TRBJ2-7; 9 bases match TRBD2. CDR3 length: 14 residues. The germline gives CDR1 SGHRS, CDR2 YFSETQ. V lost 4 bases and J lost 2; bases outside the gene matches: 4. CDR3 sequence reads: CASSRLADPYEQYF. The CDR3 DNA reads as TGCGCCAGCAGCCGACTAGCGGATCCCTACGAGCAGTACTTC.

V and J are TRBV27 and TRBJ2-1; D gene uncertain. This CDR3 is built from 13 residues. V was pared by 5 bases and J by 8 bases, with 13 bases between. Germline-derived CDR1 and CDR2 are MNHEY and SMNVEV (reference sequence). In DNA, the CDR3 is TGTGCCAGCAGTCGACCCTCGGCGGATGAGCAGTTCTTC. Amino acid sequence: CASSRPSADEQFF.

The chain combines TRBV19 with TRBJ1-5; TRBD1 matches 8 bases. The CDR3 extends over 14 amino acids. With V trimmed by 8 bases and J by 7 bases, 10 bases remained unmatched. Per germline, CDR1 LNHDA and CDR2 SQIVND (reference sequence). In nucleotides, the CDR3 is TGTGCCAGTTGCGACAGGGGCTCAGGACAGCCCCAGCATTTT. Its translation is CASCDRGSGQPQHF.

This chain connects TRBV25-1 to TRBJ2-7, with D possibly matching TRBD2 (5 bases). Trimming left V 4 bases short and J 3 bases short, with 7 bases between. The CDR3 spans 12 residues. Germline CDR1 reads MGHDK; CDR2 reads SYGVNS. CDR3 nucleotides: TGTGCCAGCAGTGTACTAGGCTACGAGCAGTACTTC. Its translation: CASSVLGYEQYF.

The chain employs TRBV11-1 and TRBJ2-3, with 12 bases aligning to TRBD2. The J segment lost 2 bases and the V segment lost 5 bases, leaving 11 bases of the junction unmatched. Germline V lookup: CDR1 SGHAT, CDR2 FQDESV (reference sequence). CDR3 length equals 18 residues. The CDR3 coding sequence is TGTGCCAGCAGCACGCCTAGCGGGAGGGCCATTGACACAGATACGCAGTATTTT. Translated: CASSTPSGRAIDTDTQYF.

About this clone itself: Mismatch with germline at one junction end may stem from a read error. The rearrangement uses TRBV7-7 and TRBJ2-1; 8 bases are shared with TRBD2. The CDR3 is 15 residues long. The germline V gene has CDR1 SSHAT and CDR2 FNYEAQ (reference sequence). The CDR3 spells CASSLAGQGVNEQFF. Written as DNA, the CDR3 is TGTGCTAGCAGCTTAGCGGGACAAGGGGTTAATGAGCAGTTCTTC.

This clone was detected a few times. The chain joins TRBV29-1 to TRBJ2-7, with 8 bases matching TRBD2. Germline V lookup: CDR1 SQVTM, CDR2 ANQGSEA. With V trimmed by 2 bases and J by 4 bases, 4 bases remained unmatched. There are 13 residues in the CDR3. The CDR3 here is CSVETSGRYEQYF. The CDR3, as DNA: TGCAGCGTTGAAACTAGCGGAAGGTACGAGCAGTACTTC.

The rearrangement joins TRBV9 to TRBJ2-7; 7 bases agree with TRBD1. CDR3 length: 15 residues. V gave up 0 bases and J gave up 0 bases; unmatched junction bases: 3. CDR1 SGDLS and CDR2 YYNGEE come from the germline V gene. CDR3 nucleotides: TGTGCCAGCAGCGTAGCGGGACAGAGCTCCTACGAGCAGTACTTC. It specifies CASSVAGQSSYEQYF. Looking up the rest from reference TRBV9 and TRBJ2-7 gives the full variable domain: DSGVTQTPKHLITATGQRVTLRCSPRSGDLSVYWYQQSLDQGLQFLIQYYNGEERAKGNILERFSAQQFPDLHSELNLSSLELGDSALYFCASSVAGQSSYEQYFGPGTRLTVT.

The chain recombines TRBV2 with TRBJ2-1; D perhaps matches TRBD2 (6 bases). This CDR3 spans 15 amino acids. V lost 5 bases and J lost 0, with 11 bases in between. Germline CDR1 SNHLY, CDR2 FYNNEI. The CDR3 coding sequence is TGTGCCAGCAGTCCCCCCGGGGGCTCCTACAATGAGCAGTTCTTC. Translation gives CASSPPGGSYNEQFF.

A word on this clone: The junction shows a germline mismatch at one end, possibly a read error. This chain connects TRBV6-5 to TRBJ2-4, with D unclear. The CDR3 is 15 residues long. Germline V CDR1 and CDR2: MNHEY, SVGAGI. In DNA, the CDR3 is TGTGCCAGCAGTCCGCAGCCGGTTGCCAAAAACAGTCAGTACTTC. Translation: CASSPQPVAKNSQYF.

In nucleotides, the CDR3 is TGTGCCAGCAGTGAAGCACTGAGGGTACCTCAAGAAAAACTGTTTTTT. This codes for CASSEALRVPQEKLFF. The gene calls are TRBV6-1 and TRBJ1-4; D unclear. CDR3 length: 16 amino acids. V lost 0 bases, J lost 8 bases, and 16 bases lay in between. The V gene's germline CDR1 is MNHNS and CDR2 SASEGT.

This clone has a single count. The genes are TRBV5-6 and TRBJ2-5, with 11 bases that match TRBD1. V was pared by 3 bases and J by 4 bases, with 5 bases of the junction left unmatched. Per the germline V gene, CDR1 is SGHDT and CDR2 is YYEEEE. The CDR3 is made up of 15 amino acids. CDR3 bases: TGTGCCAGCAGCTCGCCGGGACAGGGGGGAGAGACCCAGTACTTC. Amino acids: CASSSPGQGGETQYF.

V usage is TRBV28 and J usage is TRBJ1-2; D possibly corresponds to TRBD1 (5 bases). The V and J ends lost 5 bases and 8 bases respectively, with 21 bases between them. Germline V gene sequence: CDR1 MDHEN, CDR2 SYDVKM. The CDR3 sequence is 15 residues long. The CDR3 nucleotides are TGTGCCAGCAGTCCCGCCTTGAGTACAGGATACGGCTACACCTTC. This sequence encodes CASSPALSTGYGYTF.

This sequence joins TRBV25-1 and TRBJ2-5; D remains ambiguous. This CDR3 has 13 residues. Germline values: CDR1 MGHDK, CDR2 SYGVNS. V lost 3 bases and J 3 bases, leaving 8 bases between the germline ends. CDR3 loop: CASSEMAEETQYF. The DNA of the CDR3 is TGTGCCAGCAGTGAGATGGCAGAAGAGACCCAGTACTTC.

The chain links TRBV19 to TRBJ2-6; the D is unclear. The CDR3 covers 16 residues. Germline assignment: CDR1 LNHDA and CDR2 SQIVND (reference sequence). Trimming left V 4 bases short and J 0 bases short, with 10 bases between. The CDR3, as DNA: TGTGCCAGTAGTACCAACCCTAGCTCTGGGGCCAACGTCCTGACTTTC. As protein: CASSTNPSSGANVLTF.

The chain links TRBV28 to TRBJ2-1; 8 positions agree with TRBD2. The germline V gene encodes CDR1 MDHEN and CDR2 SYDVKM. This CDR3 comprises 14 residues. With V trimmed by 3 bases and J by 7 bases, 5 bases remained unmatched. CDR3 amino acids: CASSLSGRSNEQFF. CDR3 sequence (DNA): TGTGCCAGCAGTTTGAGCGGGAGAAGTAATGAGCAGTTCTTC.

V and J are TRBV4-3 and TRBJ2-7; 10 bases agree with TRBD2. Trimming removed 1 base from V and 6 bases from J; junction bases left unmatched: 6. There are 15 residues in the CDR3. Germline-derived CDR1 and CDR2 are LGHNA and YSLEER. DNA of the CDR3: TGCGCCAGCAGCCAAGGAAGCGGGAGGGCCGGCGAGCAGTACTTC. Its translation is CASSQGSGRAGEQYF.

The chain has TRBV7-9 and TRBJ2-2; 8 bases map to TRBD1. The ends lost 5 bases at V and 5 bases at J; junction bases unmatched: 4. Germline CDR1 SEHNR, CDR2 FQNEAQ (reference sequence). The CDR3 loop spans 14 amino acids. The CDR3 nucleotides are TGTGCCAGCAGCCCAGGGGGCCGGACCGGGGAGCTGTTTTTT. As protein: CASSPGGRTGELFF.

The chain couples TRBV7-9 to TRBJ1-4, with a tentative D call TRBD1 (5 bases). V gave up 3 bases and J gave up 7 bases, with 12 bases separating them. The CDR3 consists of 14 residues. Germline V gives CDR1 SEHNR, CDR2 FQNEAQ (reference sequence). The CDR3 protein is CASSLGGGSEKLFF. The DNA of the CDR3 is TGTGCCAGCAGCTTGGGGGGAGGGAGTGAAAAACTGTTTTTT.

This clone was seen more than once but under ten times. CDR3 in DNA: TGCGCCAGCAGCCCAGGGGGTAGCGGGAGGGATAATGAGCAGTTCTTC. Protein product: CASSPGGSGRDNEQFF. The chain carries TRBV5-1 and TRBJ2-1; 11 nucleotides match TRBD2. CDR1 and CDR2 from the germline V gene are SGHRS and YFSETQ. The CDR3 is made up of 16 amino acids. The J segment lost 7 bases and the V segment lost 4 bases, leaving 10 bases of the junction unmatched.